This T cell receptor beta chain was sequenced in a study of blood T cell repertoires in COVID-19. Study-level background: T cells, B-cell-depleted T cells, or PBMCs provided the cDNA or gDNA that served as material.

Sequencing was performed with immunoSEQ multiplex PCR; in TCRdb, only in-frame clones are kept and a portion is missing. The sample lists about 160,000 clones; 82% were seen once. Germline V CDR1 and CDR2: WSHSY, SAAADI. Deletions cut 4 bases from V and 2 bases from J, with 17 bases between. The CDR3 sequence is 16 residues long. Source material: peripheral blood. The source of this sequence is a middle-aged woman with COVID-19, enrolled during active disease. The chain recombines TRBV10-2 with TRBJ2-5; possible D gene TRBD1, 5 bases. The CDR3 region is CASSGARAGMQETQYF. In DNA, the CDR3 is TGCGCCAGCAGTGGTGCCCGTGCAGGGATGCAAGAGACCCAGTACTTC.